This T cell receptor (beta chain) was identified during a study of blood T cell repertoires in COVID-19. This table comes from immunoSEQ multiplex PCR, and its TCRdb copy is limited to in-frame clones, with some not included. The table shows hundreds of thousands of clones, with approximately 85% occurring only once. The sequence was collected from a man over 45 with active or convalescent COVID-19. Input material: peripheral blood.

The CDR3, as DNA: TGTGCCAGCACCCTATCTAGCGCCGGGGAGCTGTTTTTT. Protein product: CASTLSSAGELFF. The rearrangement uses TRBV12-3 or TRBV12-4 and TRBJ2-2; D may be TRBD2 (6 bases). The length of the CDR3 is 13 residues. The V end was cut by 7 bases, the J end by 6 bases, with 12 bases between.